This TCR beta chain stems from a study of Graves' ophthalmopathy and Graves' hyperthyroidism. Amplifying from RNA transcripts, the study obtained TCR beta CDR3 regions. Scientists carried out first-round RT-PCR using HTBI primers and then a second-round multiplex PCR. TCRdb passed the multiplex PCR reads through MiXCR, listing each CDR3 protein once. Altogether some 200,000 distinct CDR3 sequences are present, 29% being singletons, with the ten largest covering approximately 8.2%. Exclusion covered patients with other autoimmune diseases or uncontrolled infections (as well as pregnancy or lactation). Clinical symptoms, serum thyroxine, TRAb, thyroid ultrasound and orbital computed tomography determined diagnosis. This clonotype was observed at least ten times. This receptor was identified in a man in his forties or fifties with Graves' ophthalmopathy. The sequencing input was peripheral blood.

In nucleotides, the CDR3 is TGCAGTGCTAGAGATCTTGCAGATACGCAGTATTTT. Its translation is CSARDLADTQYF. V and J are TRBV20-1 and TRBJ2-3; D ambiguous. V was shortened by 0 bases and J by 4 bases, with 5 bases between the two germline ends. Germline V lookup: CDR1 DFQATT, CDR2 SNEGSKA (reference sequence). This CDR3 is built from 12 residues.